The 23 T cell receptor beta chains below come from one sample, sequenced in a study of beta chain features in type 1 diabetes (dated by TCRdb to 2017 to 2018). The library was produced with the immunoSEQ multiplex PCR assay. The entire amount of isolated RNA was reverse transcribed using the High Capacity cDNA Reverse Transcription Kit, so the sequenced TCRB transcripts were expressed ones. What TCRdb holds here is the immuneACCESS table cut down to in-frame rearrangements. Part of the clones is not present; checked against another copy, under half of the missing clones reflect an unresolved V gene, and the others are unexplained. Counted in this sample were more than 150,000 clones; 13% of them appeared once. In total, the top ten clones hold 0.62% of the sample. The sequenced sample consisted of central memory CD4+ T cells from blood. Receptor source: a woman younger than 30 in good health.

This clone was observed a handful of times. This sequence joins TRBV7-9 and TRBJ1-2; TRBD1 aligns across 8 bases. With V trimmed by 4 bases and J by 2 bases, 9 bases remained unmatched. This CDR3 region has 16 residues. Germline assignment: CDR1 SEHNR and CDR2 FQNEAQ (reference sequence). CDR3 sequence reads: CASSSRQGRMNYGYTF. For the CDR3, the DNA is TGTGCCAGCAGCTCCAGACAGGGGAGAATGAACTATGGCTACACCTTC.

This clone appeared a few times. Distinct nucleotide sequences in the sample also encode this CDR3. The chain's CDR3 is CASSRSSGTGAYEQYF. The DNA of the CDR3 is TGTGCCAGCAGTAGATCCTCCGGGACAGGGGCCTACGAGCAGTACTTC. The chain links TRBV27 to TRBJ2-7, with 10 bases fitting TRBD1. CDR1 is MNHEY and CDR2 is SMNVEV in the germline V gene (reference sequence). The CDR3 covers 16 residues. V shed 5 bases and J 2 bases; nucleotides not matched to a gene: 9.

The V and J genes are TRBV7-2 and TRBJ2-4; 9 bases line up with TRBD1. From germline, CDR1 is SGHTA and CDR2 FQGNSA. The J segment lost 1 base and the V segment lost 6 bases, leaving 4 bases of the junction unmatched. This CDR3 region has 15 residues. CDR3 sequence (DNA): TGTGCCAGCAGTGCCGGACAGGGGGCCAAAAACATTCAGTACTTC. It specifies CASSAGQGAKNIQYF.

The chain employs TRBV4-2 and TRBJ2-2; TRBD1 matches at 8 bases. CDR3 length equals 15 residues. Germline lookup yields CDR1 LGHNA and CDR2 YNFKEQ. J lost 1 base, V lost 4 bases, and 2 bases had no gene match. This chain's CDR3 is CASSLGTGNTGELFF. Written as DNA, the CDR3 is TGTGCCAGCAGCCTCGGGACAGGGAACACCGGGGAGCTGTTTTTT.

This chain connects TRBV4-3 to TRBJ1-4; D possibly corresponds to TRBD1 (6 bases). Trimming shortened V by 5 bases and J by 8 bases, and 12 bases separated the two germline ends. In germline, CDR1 is LGHNA, CDR2 YSLEER. There are 13 residues in the CDR3. As DNA, the CDR3 is TGCGCCAGCAGCATAGACAGGAAGGAAAAACTGTTTTTT. Protein product: CASSIDRKEKLFF.

This clone was found a few times. CDR3 coding DNA: TGTGCCAGCAGCTGGTCACAGGATACGCAGTATTTT. It specifies CASSWSQDTQYF. The chain uses TRBV7-8 and TRBJ2-3; the D is unclear. Trimming shortened V by 4 bases and J by 6 bases, and 8 bases separated the two germline ends. Germline V CDR1 and CDR2: SGHVS, FQNEAQ. The CDR3 is 12 amino acids.

The chain recombines TRBV5-4 with TRBJ1-1; TRBD1 matches 7 bases. The V and J ends lost 4 bases and 4 bases, in that order; junction bases with no gene match: 10. The germline V gene has CDR1 SGHNT and CDR2 YYREEE (reference sequence). The CDR3 extends over 15 amino acids. CDR3 in amino acids: CASSAGQSRGTEAFF. Here the CDR3 DNA reads TGTGCCAGCAGCGCGGGACAGAGCCGGGGCACTGAAGCTTTCTTT. Together with reference TRBV5-4 and TRBJ1-1, the CDR3 gives the full variable domain: ETGVTQSPTHLIKTRGQQVTLRCSSQSGHNTVSWYQQALGQGPQFIFQYYREEENGRGNFPPRFSGLQFPNYSSELNVNALELDDSALYLCASSAGQSRGTEAFFGQGTRLTVV.

J is TRBJ2-3 and V is TRBV4-3; 10 bases are shared with TRBD2. CDR3 size: 14 residues. Germline CDR1 LGHNA, CDR2 YSLEER. The junction had 5 bases not matched to a gene; V was cut back by 3 bases and J by 8 bases. The CDR3 loop reads CASSQIQRGGTQYF. CDR3 DNA: TGCGCCAGCAGCCAGATCCAGCGGGGGGGTACGCAGTATTTT.

This clone appeared a few times. This chain connects TRBV5-1 to TRBJ2-1, with TRBD2 identical over 7 bases. Germline V gives CDR1 SGHRS, CDR2 YFSETQ. The CDR3 has 17 residues. Trimming at V came to 4 bases and at J to 7 bases, leaving 17 bases not matched to a gene. CDR3 coding DNA: TGCGCCAGCAGCCCTAGAATCGCTAGCCTGGGGGGGAATGAGCAGTTCTTC. Translation gives CASSPRIASLGGNEQFF.

This clone turned up a few times. The V call is TRBV6-5, the J call TRBJ2-5; D is possibly TRBD2 (5 bases). The ends were cut back, 0 bases at V and 1 base at J, with 12 bases in the middle. Germline V gives CDR1 MNHEY, CDR2 SVGAGI. This CDR3 contains 16 residues. The CDR3 coding sequence is TGTGCCAGCAGTTACTCTAGGACTGGTTTCCAAGAGACCCAGTACTTC. Its translation: CASSYSRTGFQETQYF.

This sequence joins TRBV30 and TRBJ2-3; unclear D gene. The CDR3 covers 13 residues. Trimming removed 6 bases from V and 0 bases from J, with 10 bases in between. Germline CDR1 and CDR2: GTSNPN and SVGIG (reference sequence). The CDR3 DNA follows: TGTGCCTGTAGCCGGCCTAGCACAGATACGCAGTATTTT. Translating gives CACSRPSTDTQYF.

V is TRBV7-3 and J is TRBJ2-3; tentatively, D is TRBD2 (7 bases). The CDR3 loop spans 15 amino acids. Trimming cost V 5 bases and J 0 bases, with 12 bases left between them. The germline CDR1 and CDR2 sequences are SGHTA and FQGTGA. The CDR3 DNA reads as TGTGCCAGCAGCGCCCGCGGGGGCAGCACAGATACGCAGTATTTT. Protein: CASSARGGSTDTQYF.

The chain recombines TRBV4-1 with TRBJ2-6; tentative D call: TRBD2 (6 bases). This CDR3 spans 18 amino acids. With 2 bases removed from V and 0 bases from J, the gap between germline ends came to 14 bases. Germline CDR1 is MGHRA and CDR2 is YSYEKL. The CDR3 region is CASSQLVGSGSGANVLTF. Written as DNA, the CDR3 is TGCGCCAGCAGCCAATTGGTTGGTAGCGGCTCTGGGGCCAACGTCCTGACTTTC.

The chain employs TRBV11-2 and TRBJ2-6; D is undetermined. This CDR3 has 17 residues. The germline V gene encodes CDR1 SGHAT and CDR2 FQNNGV. V was clipped by 0 bases and J by 2 bases, with 11 bases between them. The DNA of the CDR3 is TGTGCCAGCAGCTTAGAACCAGGTTTGGCTGGGGCCAACGTCCTGACTTTC. Residues: CASSLEPGLAGANVLTF.

This clone was seen a few times. V and J are TRBV29-1 and TRBJ2-3; 7 bases match TRBD2. Trimming at V came to 3 bases and at J to 1 base, leaving 4 bases not matched to a gene. Germline V CDR1 and CDR2: SQVTM, ANQGSEA. The CDR3 consists of 14 residues. CDR3 sequence (DNA): TGCAGCGTTGACGGGGGAGGGGGCACAGATACGCAGTATTTT. Its translation is CSVDGGGGTDTQYF.

The chain recombines TRBV7-9 with TRBJ1-2; D call uncertain. CDR1 SEHNR and CDR2 FQNEAQ come from the germline V gene (reference sequence). The V end lost 0 bases, the J end lost 2 bases, and 16 bases lay between the germline ends. This CDR3 contains 17 residues. This CDR3 is CASSLARVGGFNYGYTF. The DNA for the CDR3 is TGTGCCAGCAGCTTAGCGCGCGTAGGCGGATTCAACTATGGCTACACCTTC.

This clone was seen a handful of times. V is TRBV27 and J is TRBJ2-7, with a possible D match to TRBD1 (5 bases). The V and J ends lost 6 bases and 4 bases respectively, with 10 bases between them. CDR3 length equals 12 residues. CDR1 MNHEY and CDR2 SMNVEV come from the germline V gene (reference sequence). DNA for the CDR3: TGTGCCAGCAGATCTCAGGGATACGAGCAGTACTTC. Encoded protein: CASRSQGYEQYF.

This clone was detected a few times. This chain joins TRBV7-9 and TRBJ2-1; tentative D call: TRBD1 (6 bases). Trimming shortened V by 1 base and J by 2 bases, and 9 bases separated the two germline ends. This CDR3 is 15 amino acids long. Germline assignment: CDR1 SEHNR and CDR2 FQNEAQ (reference sequence). In DNA form, the CDR3 reads TGTGCCAGCAGCTTAGAAGGGGGTGCCTACAATGAGCAGTTCTTC. Its translation is CASSLEGGAYNEQFF.

The table lists this clone with a few counts. This sequence joins TRBV4-1 and TRBJ2-3; 7 nucleotides line up with TRBD2. V lost 4 bases to trimming and J lost 2 bases; unmatched junction nucleotides: 6. The CDR3 totals 15 residues. The germline V gene has CDR1 MGHRA and CDR2 YSYEKL. The CDR3 region has the DNA TGCGCCAGCAGCCGACGGGAGGCCCTCACAGATACGCAGTATTTT. It yields the protein CASSRREALTDTQYF.

The genes are TRBV28 and TRBJ1-2, with no clear D. The V gene lost 6 bases and the J gene lost 1 base, with 3 bases spanning the gap. Germline-derived CDR1 and CDR2 are MDHEN and SYDVKM. This CDR3 has 11 amino acids. The CDR3, as DNA: TGTGCCAGCAGCATTAACTATGGCTACACCTTC. Protein: CASSINYGYTF.

The gene calls are TRBV19 and TRBJ2-2; 9 nucleotides align to TRBD1. Per germline, CDR1 LNHDA and CDR2 SQIVND (reference sequence). There are 15 residues in the CDR3. With V trimmed by 6 bases and J by 3 bases, 5 bases remained unmatched. CDR3 coding DNA: TGTGCCAGTAGGGCCGGGACAGGGCACACCGGGGAGCTGTTTTTT. This encodes CASRAGTGHTGELFF.

V usage is TRBV7-8 and J usage is TRBJ2-3; 7 nucleotides align to TRBD2. Germline CDR1 reads SGHVS; CDR2 reads FQNEAQ. Unmatched junction bases numbered 10, after V lost 5 bases and J lost 2 bases. The CDR3 runs to 16 residues. CDR3: CASSPLTSTYTDTQYF. The CDR3 DNA is TGTGCCAGCAGCCCCTTGACTAGCACTTACACAGATACGCAGTATTTT. The full variable domain, in which reference TRBV7-8 and TRBJ2-3 provide the parts outside the CDR3, is GAGVSQSPRYKVAKRGQDVALRCDPISGHVSLFWYQQALGQGPEFLTYFQNEAQLDKSGLPSDRFFAERPEGSVSTLKIQRTQQEDSAVYLCASSPLTSTYTDTQYFGPGTRLTVL.

This clone was counted a few times. The chain uses TRBV19 and TRBJ1-5, with D hard to call. The CDR3 runs 13 residues. Looked up from germline, CDR1 is LNHDA and CDR2 is SQIVND (reference sequence). V lost 5 bases and J lost 3, with 8 bases in between. The CDR3 DNA reads as TGTGCCAGTAGTCTGGCAACCAATCAGCCCCAGCATTTT. It is translated as CASSLATNQPQHF.